The rows below give T cell receptor beta chains drawn from one sample of a study of shared clonotypes between healthy human individuals. The table came from immunoSEQ multiplex PCR; TCRdb's copy has only in-frame clones and leaves some out. The table shows around 690,000 clones, with less than 95% occurring only once. The specimen sequenced was memory CD8+ T cells from PBMCs. The receptors were gathered from a man aged 18 to 35 in good health. Some clones in this sample may be carry-over from other donors' samples. The CDR3 runs from the conserved cysteine through the conserved F or W. The order of the fields is J gene, D gene, V gene, clone size, CDR3 DNA, CDR3 protein. The D gene is left open where the match is weak. Not every row has a clone size; where given, it reads once, few, many or a size class.

TRBJ1-2,.,TRBV6-5,.,TGTGCCGCGACCCCGGGACGGAACTATGGCTACACCTTC,CAATPGRNYGYTF
TRBJ2-7,TRBD2,TRBV7-9,once,TGTGCCAGCAGCTTAGCGTTGGCTAGCGGTCCCTACGAGCAGTACTTC,CASSLALASGPYEQYF
TRBJ2-7,TRBD1,TRBV6-1,.,TGTGCCAGCAGTTTGGACAGGGCAACCTACGAGCAGTACTTC,CASSLDRATYEQYF
TRBJ1-2,.,TRBV5-8,.,TGTGCCAGCAGCTTGCCGGCCCCGAACTATGGCTACACCTTC,CASSLPAPNYGYTF
TRBJ2-1,TRBD2,TRBV6-5,.,TGTGCCAGCAGGACCGGGACTAGCGGATACAATGAGCAGTTCTTC,CASRTGTSGYNEQFF
TRBJ2-7,TRBD1,TRBV27,.,TGTGCCAGCAGACCTCAGGGGGCACCCTACGAGCAGTACTTC,CASRPQGAPYEQYF
TRBJ2-1,TRBD2,TRBV9,.,TGTGCCAGCAGCCTATCCCCGCGGGAGGTGCACAATGAGCAGTTCTTC,CASSLSPREVHNEQFF
TRBJ2-5,.,TRBV7-8,.,TGTGCCATCACGGAGACCCAAGGCCCCCAAGAGACCCAGTACTTC,CAITETQGPQETQYF
TRBJ2-7,.,TRBV6-5,.,TGTGCCAGCAGTTACGGAGGCGGAACCTACGAGCAGTACTTC,CASSYGGGTYEQYF
TRBJ1-5,TRBD1,TRBV7-2,.,TGTGCCAGCAGCTTACCGGACAGGGCCCTCCCCGCCCATCAGCCCCAGCATTTT,CASSLPDRALPAHQPQHF
TRBJ2-5,.,TRBV27,.,TGTGCCAGCAGTTTATCAGGGTTCCAGGAGACCCAGTACTTC,CASSLSGFQETQYF
TRBJ2-5,.,TRBV27,.,TGTGCCAGCAGACCCATTCGGCTCCAAGAGACCCAGTACTTC,CASRPIRLQETQYF
TRBJ2-1,TRBD1,TRBV6-5,.,TGTGCCAGCAGTTATGGGACAGGGAGGGGTAGTGAGCAGTTCTTC,CASSYGTGRGSEQFF
TRBJ2-7,.,TRBV27,once,TGTGCCAGCAGTTTCGGGACAAGGGAGTACTTC,CASSFGTREYF
TRBJ1-5,.,TRBV27,.,TGTGCCAGCAGTTTGGCGGCGGGGCCCCAGCATTTT,CASSLAAGPQHF
TRBJ2-7,.,TRBV30,.,TGTGCCTGGAGTCAATACTACGAGCAGTACTTC,CAWSQYYEQYF
TRBJ1-5,.,TRBV27,.,TGTGCCAGCAGTTTGGGGCAGGGAATAAATCAGCCCCAGCATTTT,CASSLGQGINQPQHF
TRBJ1-1,.,TRBV4-1,.,TGCGCCAGCAGCCAACCGGGCATGAACACTGAAGCTTTCTTT,CASSQPGMNTEAFF
TRBJ1-2,.,TRBV5-6,.,TGTGCCAGCAGCTTACAGGCTACGATCTGGGGCTACACCTTC,CASSLQATIWGYTF
TRBJ2-7,TRBD2,TRBV30,.,TGTGCCTGGAGCCTACTGGGGGGGGCCTACGAGCAGTACTTC,CAWSLLGGAYEQYF
TRBJ2-1,TRBD2,TRBV2,once,TGTGCCAGCAGTGAATGGGCTAGCGGGAGGGTACGTAATGAGCAGTTCTTC,CASSEWASGRVRNEQFF
TRBJ1-5,.,TRBV28,.,TGTGCCAGCAGTTTACAAATTCTATTTAGCAATCAGCCCCAGCATTTT,CASSLQILFSNQPQHF
TRBJ2-7,TRBD2,TRBV27,.,TGTGCCAGCAGTATGGCGGGGGGGGCCTACGAGCAGTACTTC,CASSMAGGAYEQYF
TRBJ2-7,TRBD2,TRBV7-2,.,TGTGCCAGCAGCACGAATAGGGCTAGCGGTACCTACGAGCAGTACTTC,CASSTNRASGTYEQYF
TRBJ2-7,TRBD1,TRBV28,.,TGTGCCAGCAGTTTATGGAGGACAGGGGCCCACTACGAGCAGTACTTC,CASSLWRTGAHYEQYF
TRBJ2-7,.,TRBV28,once,TGTGCCAGCAGTTTCAACTTCCAGGGGACCTTCTCCTACGAGCAGTACTTC,CASSFNFQGTFSYEQYF
TRBJ2-1,TRBD2,TRBV5-1,.,TGCGCCAGCAGCTTCGGGACTAGCGGGTTTGCCTACAATGAGCAGTTCTTC,CASSFGTSGFAYNEQFF
TRBJ2-1,.,TRBV5-1,.,TGCGCCAGCTATGCTTGGGACCAACGAGCCTACAATGAGCAGTTCTTC,CASYAWDQRAYNEQFF